This T cell receptor beta chain was captured by sequencing in a study of identical twins. The cDNA had a unique molecular identifier and a template-switch universal primer site. One entry per CDR3 protein, called by TCRdb with MiXCR from the 5' RACE reads. The sample has approximately 410,000 distinct CDR3 sequences, 15% to 20% seen once. Study findings and constraints: Recombination models fit unrelated individuals' TCR alpha sharing but underestimated twins'. Zero-insertion analyses could be partly confounded by invariant MAIT and iNKT cells. Fewer insertions were carried by abundant cord blood beta clonotypes, but none was seen in memory repertoires.

The sample holds many counts of this clonotype. What it binds is not known. Trimming removed 4 bases at V and 3 bases at J, with 11 bases between. Germline V lookup: CDR1 SGHRS, CDR2 YFSETQ. The CDR3 loop spans 13 amino acids. The origin of this receptor is a man between 45 and 60 years old in good health. This sequence joins TRBV5-1 and TRBJ2-7; no clear D. Source material: naive T cells sorted from blood. The CDR3 region is CASSTEGDYEQYF. CDR3 DNA: TGCGCCAGCAGCACCGAAGGAGACTACGAGCAGTACTTC.